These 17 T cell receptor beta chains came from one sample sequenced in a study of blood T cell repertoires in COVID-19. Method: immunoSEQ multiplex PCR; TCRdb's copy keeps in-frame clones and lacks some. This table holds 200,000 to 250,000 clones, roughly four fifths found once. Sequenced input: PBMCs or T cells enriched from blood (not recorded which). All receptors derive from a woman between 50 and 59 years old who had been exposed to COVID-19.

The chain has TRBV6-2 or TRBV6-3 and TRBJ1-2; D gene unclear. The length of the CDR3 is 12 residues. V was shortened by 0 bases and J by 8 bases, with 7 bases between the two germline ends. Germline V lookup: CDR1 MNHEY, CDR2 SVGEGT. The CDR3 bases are TGTGCCAGCAGTTACTCGAGTTCCGGCTACACCTTC. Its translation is CASSYSSSGYTF.

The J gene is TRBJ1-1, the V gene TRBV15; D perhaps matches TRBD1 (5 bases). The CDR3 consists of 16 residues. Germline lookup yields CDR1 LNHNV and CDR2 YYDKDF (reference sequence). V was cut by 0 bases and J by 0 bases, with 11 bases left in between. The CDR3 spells CATSREETALNTEAFF. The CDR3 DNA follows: TGTGCCACCAGCAGAGAGGAGACAGCACTGAACACTGAAGCTTTCTTT.

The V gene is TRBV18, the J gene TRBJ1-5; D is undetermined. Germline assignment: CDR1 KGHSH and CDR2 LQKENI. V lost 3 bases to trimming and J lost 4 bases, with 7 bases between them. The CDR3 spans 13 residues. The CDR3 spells CASSPGTNQPQHF. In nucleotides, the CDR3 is TGTGCCAGCTCACCGGGCACAAATCAGCCCCAGCATTTT.

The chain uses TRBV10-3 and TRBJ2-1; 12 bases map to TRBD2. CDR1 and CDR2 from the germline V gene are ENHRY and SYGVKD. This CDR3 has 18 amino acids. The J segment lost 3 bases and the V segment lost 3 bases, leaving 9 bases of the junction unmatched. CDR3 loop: CAISDAIPSGGVYNEQFF. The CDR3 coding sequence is TGTGCCATCAGTGACGCTATTCCTAGCGGGGGGGTCTACAATGAGCAGTTCTTC.

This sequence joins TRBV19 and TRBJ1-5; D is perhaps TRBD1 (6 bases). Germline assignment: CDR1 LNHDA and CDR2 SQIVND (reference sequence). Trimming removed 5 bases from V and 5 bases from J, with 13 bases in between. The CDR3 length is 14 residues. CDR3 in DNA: TGTGCCAGTAGTTCACAGGGTATTGATCAGCCCCAGCATTTT. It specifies CASSSQGIDQPQHF.

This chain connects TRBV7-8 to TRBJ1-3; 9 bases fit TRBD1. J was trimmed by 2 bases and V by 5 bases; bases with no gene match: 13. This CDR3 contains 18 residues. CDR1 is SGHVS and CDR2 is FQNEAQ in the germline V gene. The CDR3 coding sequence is TGTGCCAGCAGCCCCTTCGCTGTACAGGGGGCCGCTGGAAACACCATATATTTT. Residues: CASSPFAVQGAAGNTIYF.

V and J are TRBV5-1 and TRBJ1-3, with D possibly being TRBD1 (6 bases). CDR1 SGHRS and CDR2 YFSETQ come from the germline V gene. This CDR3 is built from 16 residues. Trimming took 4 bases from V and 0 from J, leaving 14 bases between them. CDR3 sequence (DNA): TGCGCCAGCAGCCCCAGGGGTCCTAGCTCTGGAAACACCATATATTTT. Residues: CASSPRGPSSGNTIYF.

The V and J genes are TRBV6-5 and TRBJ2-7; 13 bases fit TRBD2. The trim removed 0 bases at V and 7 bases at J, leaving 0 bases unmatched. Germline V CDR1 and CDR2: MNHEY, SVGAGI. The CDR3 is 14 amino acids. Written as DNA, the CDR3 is TGTGCCAGCAGTTACTCGGGACTAGCGGGGGAGCAGTACTTC. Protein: CASSYSGLAGEQYF.

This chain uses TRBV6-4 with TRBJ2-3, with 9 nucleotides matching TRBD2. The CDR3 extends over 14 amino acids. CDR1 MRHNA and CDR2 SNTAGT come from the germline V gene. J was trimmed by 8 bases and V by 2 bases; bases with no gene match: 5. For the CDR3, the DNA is TGTGCCAGCAGTGACGCGGGGGGGGCCCGTACGCAGTATTTT. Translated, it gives CASSDAGGARTQYF.

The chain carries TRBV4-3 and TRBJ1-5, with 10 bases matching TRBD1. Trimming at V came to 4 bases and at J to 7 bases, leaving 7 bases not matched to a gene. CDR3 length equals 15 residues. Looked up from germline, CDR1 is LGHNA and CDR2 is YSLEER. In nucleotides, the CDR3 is TGCGCCAGCAGCCCTATGACAGGGGGCGAACAGCCCCAGCATTTT. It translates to CASSPMTGGEQPQHF.

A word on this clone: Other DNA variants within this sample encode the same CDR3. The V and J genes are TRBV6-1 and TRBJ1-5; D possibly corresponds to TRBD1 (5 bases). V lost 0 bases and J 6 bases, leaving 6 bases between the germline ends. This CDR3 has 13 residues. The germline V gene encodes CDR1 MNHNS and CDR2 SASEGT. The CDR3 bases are TGTGCCAGCAGTGAAGCGGGGGGTCAGCCCCAGCATTTT. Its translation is CASSEAGGQPQHF.

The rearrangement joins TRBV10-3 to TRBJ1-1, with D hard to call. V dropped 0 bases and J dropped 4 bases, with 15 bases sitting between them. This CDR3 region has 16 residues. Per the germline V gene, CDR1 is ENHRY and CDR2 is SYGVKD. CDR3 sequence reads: CAISESTGSAITEAFF. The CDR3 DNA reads TGTGCCATCAGTGAGTCGACTGGGTCGGCAATCACTGAAGCTTTCTTT.

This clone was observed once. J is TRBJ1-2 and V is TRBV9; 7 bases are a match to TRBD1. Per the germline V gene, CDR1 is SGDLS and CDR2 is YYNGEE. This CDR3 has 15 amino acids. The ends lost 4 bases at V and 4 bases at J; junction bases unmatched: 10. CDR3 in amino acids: CASSLLGGAGYGYTF. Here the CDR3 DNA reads TGTGCCAGCAGCTTACTAGGGGGCGCGGGCTATGGCTACACCTTC.

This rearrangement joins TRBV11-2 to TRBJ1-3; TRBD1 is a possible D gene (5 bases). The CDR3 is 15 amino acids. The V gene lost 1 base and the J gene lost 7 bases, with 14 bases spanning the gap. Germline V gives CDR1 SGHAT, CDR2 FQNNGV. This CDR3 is CASSLGPERGNTIYF. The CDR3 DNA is TGTGCCAGCAGCTTAGGACCCGAGCGGGGGAACACCATATATTTT.

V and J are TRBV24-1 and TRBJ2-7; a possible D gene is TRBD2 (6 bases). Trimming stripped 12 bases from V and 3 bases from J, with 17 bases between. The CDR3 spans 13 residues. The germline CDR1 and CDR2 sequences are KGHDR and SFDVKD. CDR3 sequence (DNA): TGTGCCCAAGGACTGGGAGGTAACTACGAGCAGTACTTC. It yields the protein CAQGLGGNYEQYF.

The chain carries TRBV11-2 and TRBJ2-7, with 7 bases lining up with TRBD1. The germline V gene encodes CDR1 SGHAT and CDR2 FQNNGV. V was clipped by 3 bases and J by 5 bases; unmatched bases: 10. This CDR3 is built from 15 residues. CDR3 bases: TGTGCCAGCAGCTTTGGCCCTGGGACAGCTAACGAGCAGTACTTC. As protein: CASSFGPGTANEQYF.

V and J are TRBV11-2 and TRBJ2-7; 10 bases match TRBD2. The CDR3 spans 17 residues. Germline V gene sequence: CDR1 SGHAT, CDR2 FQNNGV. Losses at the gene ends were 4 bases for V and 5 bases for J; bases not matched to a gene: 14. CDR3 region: CASSSPEKRGGRDEQYF. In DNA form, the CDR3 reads TGTGCCAGCAGCTCCCCCGAGAAGCGGGGGGGCCGGGACGAGCAGTACTTC. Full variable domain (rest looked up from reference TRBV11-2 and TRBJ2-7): EAGVAQSPRYKIIEKRQSVAFWCNPISGHATLYWYQQILGQGPKLLIQFQNNGVVDDSQLPKDRFSAERLKGVDSTLKIQPAKLEDSAVYLCASSSPEKRGGRDEQYFGPGTRLTVT.